This T cell receptor (beta chain) is from a study of T cells after yellow fever vaccination. Study-wide results and limits: Only a minor proportion of clonotypes was detected across both CD4 and CD8 compartments.

Each CDR3 protein is one row after TCRdb ran MiXCR on the 5' RACE reads. The data show around 300,000 distinct CDR3 sequences, approximately 4% seen once. Between the trimmed V and J ends, which lost 5 bases and 1 base, there was a span of 13 bases. The CDR3 contains 15 residues. Germline V CDR1 and CDR2: MNHEY, SMNVEV (reference sequence). This clonotype was counted between two and nine times. Its antigen remains unidentified. The J gene is TRBJ2-3, the V gene TRBV27; D unresolved. This sequence was found in a man aged 18 to 29 who received the YFV17D yellow fever vaccine. Sample: PBMCs, taken 5 days after the yellow fever booster vaccination. CDR3 loop: CASSQDPTRTDTQYF. CDR3 sequence (DNA): TGTGCCAGCAGTCAGGACCCGACGCGCACAGATACGCAGTATTTT.